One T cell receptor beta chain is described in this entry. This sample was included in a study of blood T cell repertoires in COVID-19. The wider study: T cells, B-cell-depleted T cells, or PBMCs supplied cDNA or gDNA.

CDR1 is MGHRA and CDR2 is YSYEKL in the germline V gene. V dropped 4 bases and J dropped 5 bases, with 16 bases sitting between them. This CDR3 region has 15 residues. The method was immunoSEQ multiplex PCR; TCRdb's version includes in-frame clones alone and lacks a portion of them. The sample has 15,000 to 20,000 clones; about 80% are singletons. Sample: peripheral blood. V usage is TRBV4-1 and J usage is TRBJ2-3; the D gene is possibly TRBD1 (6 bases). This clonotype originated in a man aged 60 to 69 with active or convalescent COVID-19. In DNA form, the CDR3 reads TGCGCCAGCAGCCCCATTGCCCACAGGGAAGATACGCAGTATTTT. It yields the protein CASSPIAHREDTQYF.